This note documents a single T cell receptor (beta chain) sequence. Other nucleotide sequences from this sample produce the same CDR3. The sample is drawn from a study of control samples from healthy donors and cancer patients. TCRdb keeps only in-frame clones here, not all; method: immunoSEQ multiplex PCR. The sample has some 95,000 clones, about four fifths seen once. The sample comprised blood. The TCR originated in a woman younger than 45 in good health.

CDR3 in amino acids: CASSLSGGSYNEQFF. CDR3 in DNA: TGTGCCAGCAGCTTATCAGGGGGATCCTACAATGAGCAGTTCTTC. The chain uses TRBV7-3 and TRBJ2-1, with 7 bases that match TRBD1. CDR1 is SGHTA and CDR2 is FQGTGA in the germline V gene. The junction had 2 bases not matched to a gene; V was cut back by 2 bases and J by 1 base. The length of the CDR3 is 15 residues.